Sequencing of this TCR beta chain was carried out in a study of T cell clonotyping in hematopoietic cell transplantation. Profiled with immunoSEQ multiplex PCR; TCRdb holds only in-frame clones, not every one. The sample yields about 49,000 clones, under 90% seen once. V gave up 0 bases and J gave up 15 bases; unmatched junction bases: 6. The CDR3 sequence is 13 residues long. Germline loops: CDR1 SGHRS, CDR2 YFSETQ. Whole-study results and caveats: Higher Inverse Simpson Index values in graft donor and pretransplant recipient predicted broader posttransplant TCR diversity. Recipient TCR diversity dropped after transplant; expanded clonotypes rose from day 30 to 180.

Indicated time point: recipient sample about 28 days before transplant, after cytoreduction. A few counts support this clone. Its antigen is not known. The chain recombines TRBV5-1 with TRBJ2-1, with 10 positions matching TRBD1. The source was peripheral blood mononuclear cells, collected before stem cell transplant. The receptor was isolated from a man aged 55 to 70 with biphenotypic leukemia. Some clones in this sample may be carry-over from other donors' samples. The CDR3, as DNA: TGCGCCAGCAGCTTGGGACAGGGGGCATTTCCGTTCTTC. This encodes CASSLGQGAFPFF.